This T cell receptor (beta chain) was recovered during a study of CD8 T cell repertoires and HIV-1 epitope variants. On the study more broadly: T cells were stimulated with Twenty-five Gag and Nef peptides separately. Epitopes were three Gag families plus Nef HW9 and YT9. The baseline condition was 1M T cells left uncultured.

V lost 0 bases and J 1 base, leaving 18 bases between the germline ends. Germline V gene data show CDR1 as SGDLS and CDR2 as YYNGEE. The CDR3 consists of 18 residues. Libraries were prepared by immunoSEQ multiplex PCR; TCRdb keeps only in-frame clonotypes and omits some of them. The top ten clones hold roughly 25% of a sample with 95,000 or so clones, more than 65% of them seen once. The material sequenced was uncultured baseline CD8+ T cells from peripheral blood mononuclear cells (PBMCs). This TCR derives from a male donor with HIV. The chain recombines TRBV9 with TRBJ2-3, with unresolved D. In nucleotides, the CDR3 is TGTGCCAGCAGCGTAGCTCCCCGAGGTAGCTTTGGCACAGATACGCAGTATTTT. It is translated as CASSVAPRGSFGTDTQYF.